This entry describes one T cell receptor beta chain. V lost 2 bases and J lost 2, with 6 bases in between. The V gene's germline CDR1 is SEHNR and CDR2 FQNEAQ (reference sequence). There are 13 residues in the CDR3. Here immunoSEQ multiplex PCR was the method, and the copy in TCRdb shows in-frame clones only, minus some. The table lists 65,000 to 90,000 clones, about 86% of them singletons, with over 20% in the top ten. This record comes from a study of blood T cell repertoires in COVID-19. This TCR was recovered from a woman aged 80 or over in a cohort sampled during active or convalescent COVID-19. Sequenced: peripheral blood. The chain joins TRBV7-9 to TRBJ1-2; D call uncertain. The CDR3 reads CASSLPGNYGYTF. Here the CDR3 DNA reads TGTGCCAGCAGCTTACCGGGGAACTATGGCTACACCTTC.